One and the same sample provided the 16 T cell receptor beta chains below, sequenced in a study of fetal regulatory T cell absence and autoimmunity. TCRdb's copy holds only in-frame clones and misses some; the assay was immunoSEQ multiplex PCR. The table has about 46,000 clones, about 86% seen once. Sequenced sample: cord blood. These receptors all stem from a newborn boy with IPEX syndrome.

V gene TRBV7-9 combines with J gene TRBJ1-2, with D unresolved. Germline V lookup: CDR1 SEHNR, CDR2 FQNEAQ (reference sequence). This CDR3 contains 16 residues. Between the trimmed V and J ends, which lost 5 bases and 0 bases, there was a span of 16 bases. CDR3 residues: CASSPYRVLANYGYTF. The CDR3 bases are TGTGCCAGCAGCCCCTATCGGGTTTTAGCTAACTATGGCTACACCTTC.

The V gene is TRBV9, the J gene TRBJ2-1; TRBD2 agrees at 7 bases. The CDR3 is 15 amino acids. Looked up from germline, CDR1 is SGDLS and CDR2 is YYNGEE. The ends lost 0 bases at V and 5 bases at J; junction bases unmatched: 5. The DNA for the CDR3 is TGTGCCAGCAGCGTAGGGGCTAGCGGACACAATGAGCAGTTCTTC. Encoded protein: CASSVGASGHNEQFF.

The chain has TRBV11-3 and TRBJ2-7; D not certain. V was trimmed by 1 base and J by 4 bases, leaving 8 bases between them. The germline CDR1 and CDR2 sequences are SGHNT and YENEEA. The CDR3 runs to 13 residues. The CDR3 spells CASSLGAAYEQYF. DNA of the CDR3: TGTGCCAGCAGCTTAGGGGCGGCTTACGAGCAGTACTTC.

The CDR3 sequence: CAITHDRVNTEAFF. The CDR3 DNA reads as TGTGCCATCACCCACGACAGGGTGAACACTGAAGCTTTCTTT. The V call is TRBV10-3, the J call TRBJ1-1; 7 bases map to TRBD1. This CDR3 is built from 14 residues. Germline loops: CDR1 ENHRY, CDR2 SYGVKD. V lost 7 bases and J lost 0; bases outside the gene matches: 5.

The chain employs TRBV6-4 and TRBJ2-3, with 8 bases identical to TRBD2. The CDR3 covers 15 residues. Germline CDR1 reads MRHNA; CDR2 reads SNTAGT. Unmatched junction bases numbered 7, after V lost 4 bases and J lost 4 bases. CDR3 loop: CASSGQAGESDTQYF. The CDR3 DNA reads TGTGCCAGCAGTGGCCAAGCGGGAGAATCAGATACGCAGTATTTT.

The chain is built from TRBV27 and TRBJ2-2, with TRBD2 matching over 12 bases. Trimming took 2 bases from V and 7 from J; bases not matched to a gene: 5. The CDR3 extends over 16 amino acids. CDR1 and CDR2 (germline): MNHEY, SMNVEV (reference sequence). The CDR3 region is CASSLIRTSGVGELFF. The CDR3 DNA sequence: TGTGCCAGCAGTTTAATCCGGACTAGCGGGGTCGGGGAGCTGTTTTTT.

The chain joins TRBV9 to TRBJ2-5, with a tentative D call TRBD2 (6 bases). Trimming removed 3 bases from V and 5 bases from J, with 17 bases in between. CDR1 and CDR2 (germline): SGDLS, YYNGEE. The CDR3 spans 15 residues. The CDR3 reads CASSGSGSLSETQYF. The DNA for the CDR3 is TGTGCCAGCAGCGGGAGCGGGTCCCTGTCGGAGACCCAGTACTTC.

The sample holds one count of this clone. The chain links TRBV19 to TRBJ1-5; 8 bases are shared with TRBD1. This CDR3 comprises 16 residues. Trimming took 1 base from V and 4 from J; bases not matched to a gene: 6. Germline loops: CDR1 LNHDA, CDR2 SQIVND (reference sequence). In DNA, the CDR3 is TGTGCCAGTAGTATAGTACGGCAGGGGGCGAATCAGCCCCAGCATTTT. This sequence encodes CASSIVRQGANQPQHF.

This chain connects TRBV6-1 to TRBJ1-2, with 10 bases that match TRBD1. The CDR3 consists of 15 residues. V shed 6 bases, J shed 4 bases, and the junction held 8 bases outside the gene matches. Looked up from germline, CDR1 is MNHNS and CDR2 is SASEGT. The CDR3 protein is CASSLTGGGFYGYTF. In DNA form, the CDR3 reads TGTGCCAGCAGCCTGACAGGGGGCGGATTCTATGGCTACACCTTC.

The rearrangement links TRBV15 to TRBJ2-1; D is undetermined. The CDR3 covers 13 residues. CDR1 LNHNV and CDR2 YYDKDF come from the germline V gene (reference sequence). V was clipped by 4 bases and J by 3 bases, with 7 bases between them. The CDR3 protein is CATSTPYYNEQFF. The CDR3 DNA sequence: TGTGCCACCAGCACTCCTTACTACAATGAGCAGTTCTTC. Together with reference TRBV15 and TRBJ2-1, the CDR3 gives the full variable domain: DAMVIQNPRYQVTQFGKPVTLSCSQTLNHNVMYWYQQKSSQAPKLLFHYYDKDFNNEADTPDNFQSRRPNTSFCFLDIRSPGLGDTAMYLCATSTPYYNEQFFGPGTRLTVL.

The chain couples TRBV7-9 to TRBJ1-2, with D hard to call. This CDR3 is 13 amino acids long. Trimming removed 1 base from V and 0 bases from J, with 3 bases in between. Germline loops: CDR1 SEHNR, CDR2 FQNEAQ (reference sequence). Written as DNA, the CDR3 is TGTGCCAGCAGCTTAGGAGCTAACTATGGCTACACCTTC. As protein: CASSLGANYGYTF. Supplemented by reference TRBV7-9 and TRBJ1-2, the full variable domain reads DTGVSQNPRHKITKRGQNVTFRCDPISEHNRLYWYRQTLGQGPEFLTYFQNEAQLEKSRLLSDRFSAERPKGSFSTLEIQRTEQGDSAMYLCASSLGANYGYTFGSGTRLTVV.

A few counts support this clone. The CDR3 spells CASSPFGQGAGQPQHF. In nucleotides, the CDR3 is TGTGCCAGCAGCCCCTTCGGACAGGGGGCAGGGCAGCCCCAGCATTTT. This chain joins TRBV7-6 and TRBJ1-5, with 11 bases that match TRBD1. Germline V gene data show CDR1 as SGHVS and CDR2 as FNYEAQ. This CDR3 spans 16 amino acids. The junction had 10 bases not matched to a gene; V was cut back by 5 bases and J by 7 bases.

The table lists this clone with a count of one. The chain combines TRBV5-4 with TRBJ1-1; 7 bases line up with TRBD1. Germline CDR1 is SGHNT and CDR2 is YYREEE (reference sequence). There are 15 residues in the CDR3. V was pared by 6 bases and J by 4 bases, with 12 bases of the junction left unmatched. The CDR3: CASTTQLAGGTEAFF. DNA of the CDR3: TGTGCCAGCACCACACAATTGGCAGGGGGCACTGAAGCTTTCTTT.

The genes are TRBV7-2 and TRBJ1-1; D is uncertain. This CDR3 contains 13 residues. CDR1 and CDR2 from the germline V gene are SGHTA and FQGNSA. The V end was cut by 0 bases, the J end by 4 bases, with 6 bases between. This CDR3 is CASSLAAGTEAFF. Here the CDR3 DNA reads TGTGCCAGCAGCTTAGCGGCAGGCACTGAAGCTTTCTTT.

The CDR3 DNA is TGTGCCAGCAGCCCCGGACAGGGGAACACCGGGGAGCTGTTTTTT. Translation: CASSPGQGNTGELFF. The gene calls are TRBV11-3 and TRBJ2-2; 8 bases are a match to TRBD1. Germline V gives CDR1 SGHNT, CDR2 YENEEA. After removal of 5 bases from V and 1 base from J, the junction contained 3 bases not matched to a gene. The CDR3 runs 15 residues.

This chain joins TRBV2 and TRBJ1-2, with D possibly TRBD1 on 6 matching bases. This CDR3 spans 15 amino acids. V was clipped by 8 bases and J by 1 base, with 17 bases between them. Germline V gene data show CDR1 as SNHLY and CDR2 as FYNNEI. CDR3 protein: CASARGGGLNYGYTF. CDR3 nucleotide sequence: TGTGCCAGCGCCCGCGGAGGGGGGCTTAACTATGGCTACACCTTC.